A single sample is the source of the 7 T cell receptor beta chains below, sequenced in a study of cytomegalovirus exposure and HLA in healthy donors. Both 60 Vbeta primers and 13 Jbeta primers went into the PCR. The data were produced by immunoSEQ multiplex PCR, yet TCRdb's version contains in-frame clones alone and is incomplete. The profile shows hundreds of thousands of clones, around nine tenths of them singletons. Material for sequencing was PBMCs. These receptor sequences come from a woman aged 18-30 years in good health and CMV-seronegative.

This clone has just a few counts. The gene calls are TRBV25-1 and TRBJ2-7, with 7 bases lining up with TRBD2. J gave up 4 bases and V 3 bases, and 9 bases lay outside the gene matches. Germline assignment: CDR1 MGHDK and CDR2 SYGVNS. CDR3 length: 15 amino acids. As DNA, the CDR3 is TGTGCCAGCAGTGAGGGGAGGGGACGATTGTACGAGCAGTACTTC. Translated, it gives CASSEGRGRLYEQYF.

This clone was recorded once. V usage is TRBV4-3 and J usage is TRBJ1-5, with D hard to call. Trimming pared 1 base from V and 7 bases from J, leaving 14 bases between. This CDR3 spans 15 amino acids. The germline V gene has CDR1 LGHNA and CDR2 YSLEER. CDR3 region: CASSQGRHGRQPQHF. DNA of the CDR3: TGCGCCAGCAGCCAAGGACGACATGGTAGGCAGCCCCAGCATTTT.

The V and J genes are TRBV5-1 and TRBJ2-7; TRBD2 matches 12 bases. The germline V gene has CDR1 SGHRS and CDR2 YFSETQ. This CDR3 has 18 amino acids. Trimming removed 2 bases from V and 6 bases from J; junction bases left unmatched: 15. CDR3 in amino acids: CASSLRGLAGFRGLEQYF. As DNA, the CDR3 is TGCGCCAGCAGCTTACGGGGACTAGCGGGTTTTCGGGGACTCGAGCAGTACTTC.

This clone was recorded once. The V and J genes are TRBV6-5 and TRBJ1-2; no clear D. This CDR3 is 11 amino acids long. The V gene lost 6 bases and the J gene lost 9 bases, with 11 bases spanning the gap. The germline V gene encodes CDR1 MNHEY and CDR2 SVGAGI. This chain's CDR3 is CASRRALSYTF. The CDR3, as DNA: TGTGCCAGCAGGCGTGCTCTGAGCTACACCTTC.

This chain connects TRBV7-9 to TRBJ2-5, with 7 bases aligning to TRBD2. This CDR3 is 15 amino acids long. Germline trimming cut 1 base from V and 3 bases from J; bases unmatched to any gene: 5. Germline values: CDR1 SEHNR, CDR2 FQNEAQ (reference sequence). The CDR3 reads CASSLDWRGKETQYF. In DNA form, the CDR3 reads TGTGCCAGCAGCTTAGATTGGCGGGGGAAAGAGACCCAGTACTTC.

V is TRBV15 and J is TRBJ1-1; D is undetermined. Deletions cut 3 bases from V and 0 bases from J, with 11 bases between. There are 15 residues in the CDR3. The V gene's germline CDR1 is LNHNV and CDR2 YYDKDF (reference sequence). The CDR3 DNA reads TGTGCCACCAGCAGCACTCGGGGAGTGAACACTGAAGCTTTCTTT. Its translation: CATSSTRGVNTEAFF.

This chain joins TRBV9 and TRBJ2-1, with 8 positions matching TRBD2. J gave up 15 bases and V 3 bases, and 8 bases lay outside the gene matches. The CDR3 covers 12 residues. The germline gives CDR1 SGDLS, CDR2 YYNGEE. CDR3 nucleotides: TGTGCCAGCAGCGCGGGGAGCGGGAGTAGGTTCTTC. Its translation: CASSAGSGSRFF.